Below are 14 T cell receptor beta chains sequenced from a single sample in a study of graft-versus-host responses after intestinal transplantation. The antigens of these receptors remain unknown. The data were produced by immunoSEQ multiplex PCR, yet TCRdb's version contains in-frame clones alone and is incomplete. The table records some 120,000 clones, about nine tenths of them present only once. The input for sequencing was unstimulated CD4+ T cells sorted from spleen or lymph node cells, taken before intestinal transplant. The receptors derive from a human donor who received an intestinal transplant.

Written as DNA, the CDR3 is TGTGCCAGCAGTCAGGACAGGGGGGCTTACAATGAGCAGTTCTTC. Translated: CASSQDRGAYNEQFF. The chain carries TRBV6-5 and TRBJ2-1; 10 nucleotides align to TRBD1. V shed 5 bases and J 4 bases; nucleotides not matched to a gene: 5. The CDR3 spans 15 residues. Germline CDR1 reads MNHEY; CDR2 reads SVGAGI.

The chain recombines TRBV4-2 with TRBJ2-1; TRBD2 might be the D (6 bases). This CDR3 has 16 amino acids. Trimming left V 0 bases short and J 1 base short, with 10 bases between. Looked up from germline, CDR1 is LGHNA and CDR2 is YNFKEQ. CDR3 residues: CASSQDRLASYNEQFF. CDR3 in DNA: TGTGCCAGCAGCCAAGATCGGCTAGCGTCCTACAATGAGCAGTTCTTC.

The J gene is TRBJ1-1, the V gene TRBV7-2, with 7 positions matching TRBD1. V trimming: 4 bases; J trimming: 0 bases; junction bases outside the gene matches: 8. In germline, CDR1 is SGHTA, CDR2 FQGNSA. The CDR3 has 16 residues. CDR3 bases: TGTGCCAGCAGCTCACAGGGGAAGCGGATGAACACTGAAGCTTTCTTT. It codes for CASSSQGKRMNTEAFF.

The rearrangement links TRBV19 to TRBJ1-2; TRBD1 might be the D (6 bases). V was trimmed by 10 bases and J by 4 bases, leaving 19 bases between them. Germline V CDR1 and CDR2: LNHDA, SQIVND (reference sequence). This CDR3 contains 14 residues. The CDR3 spells CATARTTGIYGYTF. The CDR3 DNA follows: TGTGCCACCGCGAGGACGACAGGCATCTATGGCTACACCTTC.

The genes are TRBV28 and TRBJ2-7; 13 bases are shared with TRBD2. The CDR3 is 15 amino acids. The germline V gene encodes CDR1 MDHEN and CDR2 SYDVKM. V dropped 6 bases and J dropped 9; count of bases not matched to a gene: 11. The CDR3 sequence is CASRAPGLAGMGQYF. The CDR3 DNA sequence: TGTGCCAGCAGAGCCCCGGGACTAGCGGGAATGGGGCAGTACTTC.

The chain combines TRBV5-1 with TRBJ2-1; possibly TRBD1 for D (5 bases). This CDR3 has 16 amino acids. Trimming stripped 6 bases from V and 3 bases from J, with 19 bases between. Germline CDR1 is SGHRS and CDR2 is YFSETQ. CDR3 sequence reads: CASTRKGPSIYNEQFF. The CDR3 nucleotides are TGCGCCAGCACGCGGAAGGGGCCATCTATCTACAATGAGCAGTTCTTC.

The rearrangement joins TRBV7-9 to TRBJ1-3, with D possibly TRBD1 on 6 matching bases. The V end lost 5 bases, the J end lost 4 bases, and 12 bases lay between the germline ends. The germline gives CDR1 SEHNR, CDR2 FQNEAQ (reference sequence). The CDR3 is made up of 14 amino acids. Here the CDR3 DNA reads TGTGCCAGCAGCCACACAGGGCCAGGAAACACCATATATTTT. Residues: CASSHTGPGNTIYF.

This clone was seen more than once but under ten times. This chain connects TRBV5-6 to TRBJ2-1, with a possible D match to TRBD2 (6 bases). The CDR3 has 14 amino acids. Trimming left V 4 bases short and J 3 bases short, with 11 bases between. CDR1 and CDR2 (germline): SGHDT, YYEEEE. CDR3 protein: CASSVRDFYNEQFF. In DNA, the CDR3 is TGTGCCAGCAGCGTTCGGGACTTCTACAATGAGCAGTTCTTC.

The chain joins TRBV15 to TRBJ2-7; 10 bases line up with TRBD2. The CDR3 length is 16 residues. Germline trimming cut 0 bases from V and 2 bases from J; bases unmatched to any gene: 4. Per germline, CDR1 LNHNV and CDR2 YYDKDF (reference sequence). Here the CDR3 reads CATSRDKLAGAYEQYF. CDR3 in DNA: TGTGCCACCAGCAGAGATAAGCTAGCGGGAGCCTACGAGCAGTACTTC.

This clone was seen a handful of times. The CDR3 sequence: CASMGGTGNTIYF. CDR3 DNA: TGTGCCAGCATGGGGGGGACTGGAAACACCATATATTTT. V is TRBV2 and J is TRBJ1-3; D perhaps matches TRBD1 (5 bases). V shed 7 bases and J shed 2 bases, with 9 bases lying between them. This CDR3 has 13 residues. Germline V gene lookup returns CDR1 SNHLY and CDR2 FYNNEI.

The V and J genes are TRBV28 and TRBJ1-1; no clear D gene. The CDR3 runs 14 residues. V lost 0 bases, J lost 1 base, and 6 bases lay in between. From germline, CDR1 is MDHEN and CDR2 SYDVKM. CDR3 amino acids: CASSLWGANTEAFF. In nucleotides, the CDR3 is TGTGCCAGCAGTTTATGGGGAGCGAACACTGAAGCTTTCTTT.

The chain carries TRBV28 and TRBJ2-1, with D possibly matching TRBD1 (6 bases). The V end was cut by 4 bases, the J end by 1 base, with 17 bases between. Germline lookup yields CDR1 MDHEN and CDR2 SYDVKM. The CDR3 length is 17 residues. The CDR3 is CASSSHSGVGSYNEQFF. CDR3 coding DNA: TGTGCCAGCAGTTCCCACTCAGGGGTTGGGTCCTACAATGAGCAGTTCTTC.

In DNA form, the CDR3 reads TGTGCCAGCAGGGCCAAGACAGGGGAAGGCTATGGCTACACCTTC. Protein product: CASRAKTGEGYGYTF. The chain recombines TRBV6-1 with TRBJ1-2, with 8 bases that match TRBD1. In germline, CDR1 is MNHNS, CDR2 SASEGT. The CDR3 sequence is 15 residues long. Unmatched junction bases numbered 10, after V lost 6 bases and J lost 4 bases.

The chain combines TRBV5-1 with TRBJ2-1; 8 nucleotides line up with TRBD2. Germline CDR1 SGHRS, CDR2 YFSETQ. Trimming cost V 3 bases and J 7 bases; bases outside gene matches: 6. This CDR3 spans 14 amino acids. The chain's CDR3 is CASSSESGRNEQFF. The DNA for the CDR3 is TGCGCCAGCAGCTCCGAAAGCGGGAGAAATGAGCAGTTCTTC. Filled out from reference TRBV5-1 and TRBJ2-1, the complete variable domain reads KAGVTQTPRYLIKTRGQQVTLSCSPISGHRSVSWYQQTPGQGLQFLFEYFSETQRNKGNFPGRFSGRQFSNSRSEMNVSTLELGDSALYLCASSSESGRNEQFFGPGTRLTVL.